This paragraph covers one TCR beta chain sequence. The sample originates from a study of shared clonotypes between healthy human individuals. Tens of millions of PBMCs supplied genomic DNA for unsorted samples. V lost 2 bases, J lost 7 bases, and 14 bases lay in between. Germline V gives CDR1 KGHSH, CDR2 LQKENI. The CDR3 has 15 residues. In the source study's methods: There were no quality scores in the junction-only immunoSEQ sequences, so filtering differed. The protocol was immunoSEQ multiplex PCR, while the TCRdb copy is restricted to in-frame clones and leaves out a portion. Clonal size and the V and J genes are those of that table, whereas D and trimming came from the DNA. The table includes some 500,000 clones, about 74% detected once.

The sequence was collected from a woman between 40 and 50 years old in good health. Some clones in this sample may be carry-over from other donors' samples. This chain links TRBV18 with TRBJ1-4; TRBD1 might be the D (5 bases). Sequencing was done on a sample of PBMCs. The CDR3 loop reads CASSPDRDFSEKLFF. CDR3 nucleotide sequence: TGTGCCAGCTCACCAGACCGGGACTTCAGTGAAAAACTGTTTTTT.